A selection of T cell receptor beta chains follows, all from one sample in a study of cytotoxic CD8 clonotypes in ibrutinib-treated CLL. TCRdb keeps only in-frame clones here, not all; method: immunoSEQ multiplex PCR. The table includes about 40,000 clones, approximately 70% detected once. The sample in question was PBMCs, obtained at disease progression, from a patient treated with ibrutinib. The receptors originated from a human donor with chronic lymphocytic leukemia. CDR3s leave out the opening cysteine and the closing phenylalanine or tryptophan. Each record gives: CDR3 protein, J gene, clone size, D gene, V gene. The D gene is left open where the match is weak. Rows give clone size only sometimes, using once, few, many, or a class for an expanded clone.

CDR3aa: ASTVPGNYNSPLH
j_gene: TRBJ1-6
abundance: -
d_gene: -
v_gene: TRBV7-2

CDR3aa: AWAQGSSGNTIY
j_gene: TRBJ1-3
abundance: -
d_gene: -
v_gene: TRBV30

CDR3aa: ASKFEDEQF
j_gene: TRBJ2-1
abundance: once
d_gene: -
v_gene: TRBV5-4

CDR3aa: ASSTSLAGGFGELF
j_gene: TRBJ2-2
abundance: -
d_gene: TRBD2
v_gene: TRBV7-8

CDR3aa: ASIGAGPSTDTQY
j_gene: TRBJ2-3
abundance: few
d_gene: -
v_gene: TRBV6-1

CDR3aa: ASSVWLALSYEQY
j_gene: TRBJ2-7
abundance: -
d_gene: -
v_gene: TRBV2

CDR3aa: ASSVTLGGGQETQY
j_gene: TRBJ2-5
abundance: -
d_gene: -
v_gene: TRBV7-9

CDR3aa: ASSPGQMNEKLF
j_gene: TRBJ1-4
abundance: -
d_gene: TRBD1
v_gene: TRBV5-1

CDR3aa: ATSRQTRTGSFANYGYT
j_gene: TRBJ1-2
abundance: -
d_gene: TRBD1
v_gene: TRBV15

CDR3aa: SVEEAGGKGYT
j_gene: TRBJ1-2
abundance: -
d_gene: TRBD1
v_gene: TRBV29-1

CDR3aa: ASSSPGGDNEQF
j_gene: TRBJ2-1
abundance: -
d_gene: -
v_gene: TRBV5-1

CDR3aa: ASRGGKETQY
j_gene: TRBJ2-5
abundance: -
d_gene: -
v_gene: TRBV5-1

CDR3aa: ASSDEKLF
j_gene: TRBJ1-4
abundance: -
d_gene: -
v_gene: TRBV25-1

CDR3aa: ASSPGQGARGYT
j_gene: TRBJ1-2
abundance: -
d_gene: TRBD1
v_gene: TRBV4-1

CDR3aa: ASSASDRGPGELF
j_gene: TRBJ2-2
abundance: -
d_gene: TRBD1
v_gene: TRBV19

CDR3aa: ASSAQEGSGNTIY
j_gene: TRBJ1-3
abundance: -
d_gene: -
v_gene: TRBV9

CDR3aa: ASSEGIGTSGGSYNEQF
j_gene: TRBJ2-1
abundance: -
d_gene: TRBD2
v_gene: TRBV9

CDR3aa: ASSVSQVDTIY
j_gene: TRBJ1-3
abundance: -
d_gene: -
v_gene: TRBV9

CDR3aa: AWSHIRGSTEAF
j_gene: TRBJ1-1
abundance: -
d_gene: -
v_gene: TRBV30

CDR3aa: AIRVTGERGYT
j_gene: TRBJ1-2
abundance: once
d_gene: -
v_gene: TRBV10-3

CDR3aa: ASLDGRVTGELF
j_gene: TRBJ2-2
abundance: -
d_gene: TRBD2
v_gene: TRBV2

CDR3aa: ASSGTGGQPQH
j_gene: TRBJ1-5
abundance: -
d_gene: TRBD1
v_gene: TRBV25-1

CDR3aa: ASSPTSARSYEQY
j_gene: TRBJ2-7
abundance: -
d_gene: TRBD2
v_gene: TRBV25-1

CDR3aa: ASSLRSRDGTGELF
j_gene: TRBJ2-2
abundance: -
d_gene: -
v_gene: TRBV5-1

CDR3aa: ASNWRGAGELF
j_gene: TRBJ2-2
abundance: -
d_gene: -
v_gene: TRBV5-8

CDR3aa: ASSSRTVANYGYT
j_gene: TRBJ1-2
abundance: few
d_gene: -
v_gene: TRBV7-9

CDR3aa: ASSWTDYGYT
j_gene: TRBJ1-2
abundance: -
d_gene: -
v_gene: TRBV19

CDR3aa: ASSLPADEQY
j_gene: TRBJ2-7
abundance: few
d_gene: -
v_gene: TRBV5-1

CDR3aa: ASSVATAPGELF
j_gene: TRBJ2-2
abundance: -
d_gene: -
v_gene: TRBV9

CDR3aa: ATTPRQPTDTQY
j_gene: TRBJ2-3
abundance: -
d_gene: -
v_gene: TRBV2

CDR3aa: ASSASRGRPTEAF
j_gene: TRBJ1-1
abundance: -
d_gene: TRBD1
v_gene: TRBV9

CDR3aa: ASGSGGPTDTQY
j_gene: TRBJ2-3
abundance: -
d_gene: TRBD2
v_gene: TRBV28

CDR3aa: ASSRSLSQNEQF
j_gene: TRBJ2-1
abundance: once
d_gene: -
v_gene: TRBV2

CDR3aa: ASSDSVNSPLH
j_gene: TRBJ1-6
abundance: medium-sized
d_gene: -
v_gene: TRBV7-9

CDR3aa: AITGQQGIGYT
j_gene: TRBJ1-2
abundance: -
d_gene: TRBD1
v_gene: TRBV10-3

CDR3aa: ASSPRTGTSGRAGTGELF
j_gene: TRBJ2-2
abundance: -
d_gene: TRBD2
v_gene: TRBV10-1

CDR3aa: ASSLGGTGELF
j_gene: TRBJ2-2
abundance: -
d_gene: -
v_gene: TRBV7-9

CDR3aa: ASSTGTSGRFYEQY
j_gene: TRBJ2-7
abundance: once
d_gene: TRBD2
v_gene: TRBV19

CDR3aa: ASSFGGTPSGNTIY
j_gene: TRBJ1-3
abundance: -
d_gene: -
v_gene: TRBV28

CDR3aa: ASRTGPRRVNEKLF
j_gene: TRBJ1-4
abundance: -
d_gene: -
v_gene: TRBV28

CDR3aa: ASSLPDSPGELF
j_gene: TRBJ2-2
abundance: -
d_gene: -
v_gene: TRBV7-8

CDR3aa: ASRVGGKETQY
j_gene: TRBJ2-5
abundance: -
d_gene: -
v_gene: TRBV10-2

CDR3aa: ASSLGQGTYGYT
j_gene: TRBJ1-2
abundance: -
d_gene: TRBD1
v_gene: TRBV5-1

CDR3aa: ASSIGIGNTEAF
j_gene: TRBJ1-1
abundance: large
d_gene: -
v_gene: TRBV19